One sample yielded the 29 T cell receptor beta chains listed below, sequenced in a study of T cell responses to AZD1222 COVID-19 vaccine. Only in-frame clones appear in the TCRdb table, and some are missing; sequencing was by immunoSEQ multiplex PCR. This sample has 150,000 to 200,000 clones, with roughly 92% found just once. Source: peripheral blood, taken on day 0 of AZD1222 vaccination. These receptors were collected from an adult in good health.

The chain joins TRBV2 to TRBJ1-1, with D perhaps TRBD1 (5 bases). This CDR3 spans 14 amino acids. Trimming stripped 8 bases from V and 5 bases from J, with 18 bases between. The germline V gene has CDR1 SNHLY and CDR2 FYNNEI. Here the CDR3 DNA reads TGTGCCAGCCCCTCCGCGGGGGGAGAAACTGAAGCTTTCTTT. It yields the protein CASPSAGGETEAFF.

The CDR3 DNA reads as TGTGCTAGTGGCCCGGGACTGACCTCTGGAAACACCATATATTTT. The encoded protein is CASGPGLTSGNTIYF. The V and J genes are TRBV12-5 and TRBJ1-3, with D possibly matching TRBD1 (5 bases). Germline V lookup: CDR1 LGHNT, CDR2 FRNRAP. The CDR3 consists of 15 residues. Between the trimmed V and J ends, which lost 6 bases and 0 bases, there was a span of 12 bases.

The CDR3 loop reads CASSQENRGAEAFF. The CDR3 nucleotides are TGTGCCAGCAGCCAAGAAAACAGGGGGGCTGAAGCTTTCTTT. This chain uses TRBV14 with TRBJ1-1; 8 bases map to TRBD1. This CDR3 has 14 amino acids. V dropped 0 bases and J dropped 6; count of bases not matched to a gene: 3. CDR1 is SGHDN and CDR2 is FVKESK in the germline V gene.

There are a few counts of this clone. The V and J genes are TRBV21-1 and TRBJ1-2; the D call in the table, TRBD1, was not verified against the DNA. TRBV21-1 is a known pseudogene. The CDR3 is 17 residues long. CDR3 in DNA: TGTGCCAGCAGCAAAGGGGCAAGGACAGGGGGCGACTATGGCTACACCTTC. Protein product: CASSKGARTGGDYGYTF.

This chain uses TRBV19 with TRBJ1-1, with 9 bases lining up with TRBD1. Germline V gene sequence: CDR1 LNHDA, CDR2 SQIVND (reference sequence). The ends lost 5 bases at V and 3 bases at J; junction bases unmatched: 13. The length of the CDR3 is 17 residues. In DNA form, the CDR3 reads TGTGCCAGTAGTCCAACTCCGGGACAGGGTGGGGACACTGAAGCTTTCTTT. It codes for CASSPTPGQGGDTEAFF.

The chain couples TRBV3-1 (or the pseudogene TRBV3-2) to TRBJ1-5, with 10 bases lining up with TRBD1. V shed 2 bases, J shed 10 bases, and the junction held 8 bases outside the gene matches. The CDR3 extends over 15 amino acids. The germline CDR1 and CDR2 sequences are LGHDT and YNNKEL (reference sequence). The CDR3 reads CASSQTRQGAYPQHF. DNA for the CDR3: TGTGCCAGCAGCCAAACCAGACAGGGGGCTTATCCCCAGCATTTT.

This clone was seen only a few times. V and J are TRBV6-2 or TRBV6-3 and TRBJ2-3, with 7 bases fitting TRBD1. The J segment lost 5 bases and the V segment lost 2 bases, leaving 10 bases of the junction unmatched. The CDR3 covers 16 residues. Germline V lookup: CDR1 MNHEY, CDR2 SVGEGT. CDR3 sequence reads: CASSYPQGVPLDTQYF. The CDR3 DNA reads TGTGCCAGCAGTTACCCCCAGGGGGTGCCCCTAGATACGCAGTATTTT.

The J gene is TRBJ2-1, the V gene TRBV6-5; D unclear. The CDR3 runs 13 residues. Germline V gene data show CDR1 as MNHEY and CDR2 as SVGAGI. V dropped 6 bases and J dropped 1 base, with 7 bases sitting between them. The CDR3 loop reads CASRTLSYNEQFF. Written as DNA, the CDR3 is TGTGCCAGCAGGACCCTTTCCTACAATGAGCAGTTCTTC.

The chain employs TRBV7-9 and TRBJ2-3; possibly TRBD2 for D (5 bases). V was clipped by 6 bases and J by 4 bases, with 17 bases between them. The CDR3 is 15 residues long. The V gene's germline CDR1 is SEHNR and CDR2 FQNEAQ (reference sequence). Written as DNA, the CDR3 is TGTGCCAGCAGAAAAAGCAGCGGACGTCCAGATACGCAGTATTTT. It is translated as CASRKSSGRPDTQYF.

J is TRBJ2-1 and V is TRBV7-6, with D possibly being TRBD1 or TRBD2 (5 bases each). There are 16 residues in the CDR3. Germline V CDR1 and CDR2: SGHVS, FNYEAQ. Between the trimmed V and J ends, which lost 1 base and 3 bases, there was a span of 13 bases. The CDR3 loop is CASSLVAGAGYNEQFF. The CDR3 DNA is TGTGCCAGCAGCTTAGTCGCCGGGGCGGGCTACAATGAGCAGTTCTTC.

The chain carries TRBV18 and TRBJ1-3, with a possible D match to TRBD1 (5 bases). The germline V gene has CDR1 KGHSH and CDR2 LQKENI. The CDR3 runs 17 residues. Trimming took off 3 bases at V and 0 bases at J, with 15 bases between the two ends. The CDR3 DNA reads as TGTGCCAGCTCACCGCTAGGTCCGGGGGGCTCTGGAAACACCATATATTTT. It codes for CASSPLGPGGSGNTIYF.

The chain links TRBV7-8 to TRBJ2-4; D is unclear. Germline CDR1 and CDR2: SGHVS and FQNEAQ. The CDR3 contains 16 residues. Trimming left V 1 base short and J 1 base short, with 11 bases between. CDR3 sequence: CASSLEGFGAKNIQYF. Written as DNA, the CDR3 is TGTGCCAGCAGCTTAGAAGGGTTCGGGGCCAAAAACATTCAGTACTTC.

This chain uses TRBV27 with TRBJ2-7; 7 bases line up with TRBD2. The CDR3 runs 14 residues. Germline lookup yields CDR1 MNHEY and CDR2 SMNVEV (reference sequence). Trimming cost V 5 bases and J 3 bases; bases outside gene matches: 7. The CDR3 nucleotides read TGTGCCAGCAGTAGGGACTACGGTCTCTACGAGCAGTACTTC. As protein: CASSRDYGLYEQYF.

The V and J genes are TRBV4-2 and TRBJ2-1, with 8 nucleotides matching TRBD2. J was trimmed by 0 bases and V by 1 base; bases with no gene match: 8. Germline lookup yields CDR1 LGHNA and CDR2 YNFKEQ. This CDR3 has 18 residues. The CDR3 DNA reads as TGTGCCAGCAGCCAAGTTAGCGGGGCGTCGAGCTCCTACAATGAGCAGTTCTTC. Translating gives CASSQVSGASSSYNEQFF.

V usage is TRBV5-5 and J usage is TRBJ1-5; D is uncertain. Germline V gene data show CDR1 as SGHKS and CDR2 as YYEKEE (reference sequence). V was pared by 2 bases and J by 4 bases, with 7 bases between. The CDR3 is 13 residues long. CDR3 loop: CASSLRKNQPQHF. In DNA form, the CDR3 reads TGTGCCAGCAGCTTACGGAAGAATCAGCCCCAGCATTTT.

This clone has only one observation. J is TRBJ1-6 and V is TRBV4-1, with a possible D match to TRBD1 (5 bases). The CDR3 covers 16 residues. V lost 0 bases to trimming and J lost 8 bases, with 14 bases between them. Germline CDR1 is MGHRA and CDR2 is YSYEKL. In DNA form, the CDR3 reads TGCGCCAGCAGCCAAGATGAGGGGACTGCCTATTCACCCCTCCACTTT. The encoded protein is CASSQDEGTAYSPLHF.

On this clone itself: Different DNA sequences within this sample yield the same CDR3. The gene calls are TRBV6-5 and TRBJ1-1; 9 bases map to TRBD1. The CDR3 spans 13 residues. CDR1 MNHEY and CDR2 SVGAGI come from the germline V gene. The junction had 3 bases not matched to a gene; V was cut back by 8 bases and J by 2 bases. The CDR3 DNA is TGTGCCAGCGGGGACAGGGTAAACACTGAAGCTTTCTTT. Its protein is CASGDRVNTEAFF.

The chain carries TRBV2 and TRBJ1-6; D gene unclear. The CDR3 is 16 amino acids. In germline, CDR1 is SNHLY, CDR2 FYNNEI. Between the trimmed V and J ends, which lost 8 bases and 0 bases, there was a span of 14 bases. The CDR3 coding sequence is TGTGCCAGCTTGCCAGAAGCAGGCTCCTATAATTCACCCCTCCACTTT. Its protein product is CASLPEAGSYNSPLHF.

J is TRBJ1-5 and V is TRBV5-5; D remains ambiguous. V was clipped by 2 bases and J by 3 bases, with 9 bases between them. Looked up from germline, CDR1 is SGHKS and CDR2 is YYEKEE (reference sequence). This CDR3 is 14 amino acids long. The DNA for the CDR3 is TGTGCCAGCAGCTTATGGGAAACCAATCAGCCCCAGCATTTT. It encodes CASSLWETNQPQHF.

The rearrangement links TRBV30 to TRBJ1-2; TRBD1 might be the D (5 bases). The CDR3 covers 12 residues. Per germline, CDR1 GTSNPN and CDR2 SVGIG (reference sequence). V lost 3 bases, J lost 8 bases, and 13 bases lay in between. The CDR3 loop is CAWRQGAGGYTF. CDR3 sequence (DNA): TGTGCCTGGAGGCAAGGGGCAGGCGGCTACACCTTC.

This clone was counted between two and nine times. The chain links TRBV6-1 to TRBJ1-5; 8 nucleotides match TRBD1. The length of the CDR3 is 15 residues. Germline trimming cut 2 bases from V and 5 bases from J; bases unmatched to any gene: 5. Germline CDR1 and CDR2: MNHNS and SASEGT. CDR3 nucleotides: TGTGCCAGCAGTGAATCAGGGGGCTTCGATCAGCCCCAGCATTTT. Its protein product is CASSESGGFDQPQHF.

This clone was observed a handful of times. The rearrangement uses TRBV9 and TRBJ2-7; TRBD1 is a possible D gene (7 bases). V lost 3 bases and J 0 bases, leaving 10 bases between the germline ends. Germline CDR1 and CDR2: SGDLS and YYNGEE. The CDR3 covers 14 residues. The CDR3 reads CASSGRDSSYEQYF. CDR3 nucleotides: TGTGCCAGCAGCGGGCGGGACAGCTCCTACGAGCAGTACTTC.

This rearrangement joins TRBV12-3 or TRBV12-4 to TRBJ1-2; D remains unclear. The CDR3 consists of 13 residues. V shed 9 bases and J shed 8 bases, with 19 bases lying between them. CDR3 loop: CASTGVAGYGYTF. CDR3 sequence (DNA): TGTGCCAGTACTGGGGTCGCTGGTTACGGCTACACCTTC.

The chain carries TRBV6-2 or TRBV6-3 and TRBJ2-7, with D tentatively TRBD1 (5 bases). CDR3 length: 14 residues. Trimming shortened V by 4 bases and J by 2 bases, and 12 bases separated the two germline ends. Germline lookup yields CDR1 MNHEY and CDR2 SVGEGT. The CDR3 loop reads CASSFKGWTYEQYF. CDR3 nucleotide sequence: TGTGCCAGCAGTTTTAAGGGGTGGACCTACGAGCAGTACTTC.

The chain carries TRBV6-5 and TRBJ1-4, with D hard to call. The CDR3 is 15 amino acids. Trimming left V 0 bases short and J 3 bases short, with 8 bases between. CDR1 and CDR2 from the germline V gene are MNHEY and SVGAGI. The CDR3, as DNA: TGTGCCAGCAGTTACTCGGCAGGAGCTAATGAAAAACTGTTTTTT. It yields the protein CASSYSAGANEKLFF.

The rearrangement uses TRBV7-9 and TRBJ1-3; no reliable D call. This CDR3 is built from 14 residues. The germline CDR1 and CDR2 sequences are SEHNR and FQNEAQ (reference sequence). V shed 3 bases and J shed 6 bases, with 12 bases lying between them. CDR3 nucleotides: TGTGCCAGCAGCTTCGCTCAGACTCTAAACACCATATATTTT. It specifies CASSFAQTLNTIYF.

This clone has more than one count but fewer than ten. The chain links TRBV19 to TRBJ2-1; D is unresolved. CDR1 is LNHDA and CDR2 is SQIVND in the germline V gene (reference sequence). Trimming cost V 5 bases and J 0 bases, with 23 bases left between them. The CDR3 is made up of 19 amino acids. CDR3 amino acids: CASSLRAQRFYSSYNEQFF. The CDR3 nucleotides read TGTGCCAGTAGTCTCCGGGCCCAGCGATTCTACAGCTCCTACAATGAGCAGTTCTTC.

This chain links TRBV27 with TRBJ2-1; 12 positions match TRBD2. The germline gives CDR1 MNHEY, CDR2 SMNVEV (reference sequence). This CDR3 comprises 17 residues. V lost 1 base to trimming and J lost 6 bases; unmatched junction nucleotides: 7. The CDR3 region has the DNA TGTGCCAGCAGTTTATGGCTAGCGGGGGGGCGGGGCAATGAGCAGTTCTTC. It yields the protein CASSLWLAGGRGNEQFF.

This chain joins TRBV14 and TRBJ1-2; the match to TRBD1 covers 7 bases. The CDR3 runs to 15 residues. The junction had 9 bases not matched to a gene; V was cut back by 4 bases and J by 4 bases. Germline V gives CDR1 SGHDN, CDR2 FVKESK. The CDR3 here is CASSPIRGWLYGYTF. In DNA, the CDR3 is TGTGCCAGCAGCCCGATCAGGGGGTGGCTCTATGGCTACACCTTC.